This T cell receptor beta chain was captured in a study of Graves' ophthalmopathy and Graves' hyperthyroidism. Study-wide context: Sampling took place at initial diagnosis, with peripheral blood obtained before any treatment.

CDR3 length: 16 residues. The germline gives CDR1 LGHDT, CDR2 YNNKEL (reference sequence). V gave up 0 bases and J gave up 4 bases; unmatched junction bases: 7. Other autoimmune diseases, uncontrolled infections, pregnancy or lactation ruled patients out of participation. This clonotype came up many times. No antigen is known for it. TCR beta CDR3 amplification used RNA transcripts. The workflow started with a first-round RT-PCR run with HTBI primers and then moved on to a second-round multiplex PCR. TCRdb called the multiplex PCR reads again in MiXCR, with one record for every CDR3 protein. The sample has under 350,000 distinct CDR3 sequences, 17% seen once; the top ten hold more than 9%. Overall study results and limits: Appearing in blood as well were most expanded thyroid clonotypes above 0.001 frequency.

The sequenced material came from peripheral blood. The gene calls are TRBV3-1 and TRBJ2-5, with TRBD2 matching 8 bases. This receptor was taken from an adult man with Graves' ophthalmopathy. The CDR3 region is CASSQDQGLVAETQYF. CDR3 in DNA: TGTGCCAGCAGCCAAGATCAGGGACTAGTTGCAGAGACCCAGTACTTC.